This T cell receptor beta chain was identified in a study of T cell repertoires in ileal Crohn's disease. Overall study: Thiopurines (around 11) or anti-TNF agents (18) were given postoperatively to about half.

The data were produced by immunoSEQ multiplex PCR, yet TCRdb's version contains in-frame clones alone and is incomplete. The sample consists of some 15,000 clones, 70% to 85% of them appearing once. The CDR3 length is 15 residues. The germline V gene encodes CDR1 SGHRS and CDR2 YFSETQ. V lost 6 bases and J 5 bases, leaving 19 bases between the germline ends. Notes on this clone: Its antigen is unidentified.

Study-wide points: Mucosal expansions were suggested to be mainly CD8 T cells.

The sequencing input was ileal tissue. The V and J genes are TRBV5-1 and TRBJ2-3; possible D gene TRBD1, 7 bases. The TCR sequence derives from an adult with Crohn's disease. The CDR3 DNA sequence: TGCGCCAGCACCCAGGGGGACTCGGTTGGAGATACGCAGTATTTT. Amino acids: CASTQGDSVGDTQYF.